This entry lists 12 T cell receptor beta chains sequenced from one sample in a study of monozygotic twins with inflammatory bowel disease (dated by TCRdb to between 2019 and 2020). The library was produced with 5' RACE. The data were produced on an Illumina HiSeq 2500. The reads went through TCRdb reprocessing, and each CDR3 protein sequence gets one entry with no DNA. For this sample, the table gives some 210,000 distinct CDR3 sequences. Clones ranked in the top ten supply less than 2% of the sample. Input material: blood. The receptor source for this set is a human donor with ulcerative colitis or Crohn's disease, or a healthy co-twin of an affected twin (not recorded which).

The CDR3 spells CASSGGDGGYTF. This chain joins TRBV5-6 and TRBJ1-2. Germline V CDR1 and CDR2: SGHDT, YYEEEE. This CDR3 has 12 residues.

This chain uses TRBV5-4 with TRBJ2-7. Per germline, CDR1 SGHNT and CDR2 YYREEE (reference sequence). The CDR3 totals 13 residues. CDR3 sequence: CASSRDGVYEQYF.

CDR3 loop: CASSLDRGRNSPLHF. The chain carries TRBV7-6 and TRBJ1-6; without DNA, the TCRdb call of TRBD1 cannot be checked. The CDR3 contains 15 residues. Germline V lookup: CDR1 SGHVS, CDR2 FNYEAQ.

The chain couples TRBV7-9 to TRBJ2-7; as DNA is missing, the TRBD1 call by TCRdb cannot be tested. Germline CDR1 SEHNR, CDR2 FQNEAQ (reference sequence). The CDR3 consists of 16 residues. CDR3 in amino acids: CASSALTGHEAYEQYF. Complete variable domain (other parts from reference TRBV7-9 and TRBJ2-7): DTGVSQNPRHKITKRGQNVTFRCDPISEHNRLYWYRQTLGQGPEFLTYFQNEAQLEKSRLLSDRFSAERPKGSFSTLEIQRTEQGDSAMYLCASSALTGHEAYEQYFGPGTRLTVT.

The CDR3 sequence: CASSLQQATYEQYF. The chain has TRBV7-9 and TRBJ2-7. In germline, CDR1 is SEHNR, CDR2 FQNEAQ (reference sequence). The CDR3 has 14 amino acids.

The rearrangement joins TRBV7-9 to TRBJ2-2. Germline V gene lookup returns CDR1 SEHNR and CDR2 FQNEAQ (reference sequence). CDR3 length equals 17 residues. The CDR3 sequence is CASSQGRYPLNTGELFF.

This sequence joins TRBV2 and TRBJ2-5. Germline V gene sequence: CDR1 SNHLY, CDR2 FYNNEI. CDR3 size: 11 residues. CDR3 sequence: CASTGEETQYF.

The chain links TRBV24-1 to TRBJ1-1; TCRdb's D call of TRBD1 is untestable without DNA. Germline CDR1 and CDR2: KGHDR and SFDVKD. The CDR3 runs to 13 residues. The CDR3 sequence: CATSDPQGIEAFF.

CDR3 region: CASRNRDRGLSEAFF. V gene TRBV12-3 or TRBV12-4 combines with J gene TRBJ1-1; TCRdb calls TRBD1, which cannot be checked without DNA. The CDR3 sequence is 15 residues long.

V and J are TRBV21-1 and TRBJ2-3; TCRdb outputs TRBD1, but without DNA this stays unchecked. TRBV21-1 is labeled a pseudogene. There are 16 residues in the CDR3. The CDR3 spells CASSKGSYPPTDTHYF.

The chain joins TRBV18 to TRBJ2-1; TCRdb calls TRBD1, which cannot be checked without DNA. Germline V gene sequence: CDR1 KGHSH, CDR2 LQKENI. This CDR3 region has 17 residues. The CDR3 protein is CASSPPKTGSSYNEQFF.

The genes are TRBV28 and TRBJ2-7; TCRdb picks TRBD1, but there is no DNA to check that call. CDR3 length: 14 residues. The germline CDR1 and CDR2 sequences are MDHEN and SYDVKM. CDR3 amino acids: CASSLLGTGDEQYF.